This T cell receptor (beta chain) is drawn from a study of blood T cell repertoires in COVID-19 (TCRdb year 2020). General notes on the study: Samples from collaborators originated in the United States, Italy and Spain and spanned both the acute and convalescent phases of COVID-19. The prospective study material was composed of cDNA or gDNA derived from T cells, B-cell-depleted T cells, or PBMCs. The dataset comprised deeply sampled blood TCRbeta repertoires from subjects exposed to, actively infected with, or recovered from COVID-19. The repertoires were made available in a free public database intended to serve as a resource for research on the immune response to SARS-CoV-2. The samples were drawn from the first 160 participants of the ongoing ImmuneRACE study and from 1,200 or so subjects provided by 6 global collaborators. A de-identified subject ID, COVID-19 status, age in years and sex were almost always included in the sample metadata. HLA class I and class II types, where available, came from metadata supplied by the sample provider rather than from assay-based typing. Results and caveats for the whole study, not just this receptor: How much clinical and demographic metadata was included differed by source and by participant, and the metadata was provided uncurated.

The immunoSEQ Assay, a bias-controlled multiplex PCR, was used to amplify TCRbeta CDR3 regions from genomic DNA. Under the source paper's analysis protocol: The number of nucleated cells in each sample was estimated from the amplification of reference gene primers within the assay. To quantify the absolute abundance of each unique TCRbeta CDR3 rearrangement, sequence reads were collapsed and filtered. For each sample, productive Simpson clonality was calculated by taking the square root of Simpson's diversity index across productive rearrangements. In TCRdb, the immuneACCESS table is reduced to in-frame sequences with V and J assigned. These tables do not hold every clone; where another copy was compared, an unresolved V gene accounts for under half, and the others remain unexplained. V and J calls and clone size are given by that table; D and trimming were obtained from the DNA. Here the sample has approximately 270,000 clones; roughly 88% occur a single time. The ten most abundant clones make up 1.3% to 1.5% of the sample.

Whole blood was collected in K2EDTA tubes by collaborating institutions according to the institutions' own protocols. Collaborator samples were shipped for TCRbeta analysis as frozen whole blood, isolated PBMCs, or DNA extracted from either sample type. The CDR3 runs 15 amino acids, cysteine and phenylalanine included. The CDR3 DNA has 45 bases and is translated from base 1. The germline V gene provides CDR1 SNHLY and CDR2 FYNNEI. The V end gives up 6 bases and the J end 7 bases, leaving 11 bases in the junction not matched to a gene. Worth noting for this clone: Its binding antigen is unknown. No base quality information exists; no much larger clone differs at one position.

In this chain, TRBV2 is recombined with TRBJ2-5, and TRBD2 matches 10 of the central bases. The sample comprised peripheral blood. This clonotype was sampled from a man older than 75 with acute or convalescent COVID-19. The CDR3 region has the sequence CASRRASGREGTQYF. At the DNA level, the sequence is TGTGCCAGCAGGAGGGCCAGCGGGAGGGAAGGGACCCAGTACTTC.